Below, 2 T cell receptor beta chains from the same sample are listed, as sequenced in a study of blood T cell repertoires in COVID-19. TCRdb's copy holds only in-frame clones and misses some; the assay was immunoSEQ multiplex PCR. Here the sample spans some 160,000 clones, about nine tenths being singletons. Sequencing was carried out using peripheral blood. Every receptor here comes from a woman in her seventies with acute or convalescent COVID-19.

This chain connects TRBV12-3 or TRBV12-4 to TRBJ2-4; D might be TRBD1 (5 bases). The CDR3 contains 13 residues. V shed 3 bases and J shed 10 bases, with 13 bases lying between them. The CDR3 loop is CASSFPGIQIQYF. DNA for the CDR3: TGTGCCAGCAGTTTTCCAGGGATTCAAATTCAGTACTTC.

The chain uses TRBV4-2 and TRBJ2-5, with 7 bases aligning to TRBD1. V was pared by 0 bases and J by 4 bases, with 5 bases of the junction left unmatched. Germline-derived CDR1 and CDR2 are LGHNA and YNFKEQ. The CDR3 runs 15 residues. The CDR3 loop is CASSQDPGQRETQYF. The CDR3 DNA reads as TGTGCCAGCAGCCAAGACCCGGGACAGCGAGAGACCCAGTACTTC.